The rows below give T cell receptor beta chains drawn from one sample of a study of shared clonotypes between healthy human individuals. Sequencing used immunoSEQ multiplex PCR; TCRdb keeps in-frame clones, though not all of them. The table records about 2.2 million clones, just under 95% of them present only once. Input material: naive CD8+ T cells from PBMCs. The source is a man aged 18 to 30 in good health. Some clones in this sample may be carry-over from other donors' samples. CDR3s include the opening cysteine and the closing phenylalanine or tryptophan. The order of the fields is V gene, D gene, J gene, clone size, CDR3 protein, CDR3 DNA. D genes are given only for firm matches. Clone size is given for some rows only: seen once, a few or many times, or a class if the clone is expanded.

V: TRBV9; D: .; J: TRBJ2-7; size: .; CDR3: CASSVAGQNYEQYF; DNA: TGTGCCAGCAGCGTAGCTGGACAGAACTACGAGCAGTACTTC
V: TRBV27; D: TRBD2; J: TRBJ2-1; size: .; CDR3: CASSLLAGVRNEQFF; DNA: TGTGCCAGCAGTTTGCTAGCGGGAGTCCGTAATGAGCAGTTCTTC
V: TRBV27; D: .; J: TRBJ2-1; size: .; CDR3: CASSLPAEGASYNEQFF; DNA: TGTGCCAGCAGTTTACCGGCGGAAGGGGCGAGCTACAATGAGCAGTTCTTC
V: TRBV18; D: TRBD2; J: TRBJ2-2; size: .; CDR3: CASSVRGWNTGELFF; DNA: TGTGCCAGCTCCGTGCGGGGGTGGAACACCGGGGAGCTGTTTTTT
V: TRBV13; D: TRBD2; J: TRBJ2-7; size: .; CDR3: CASSLGEGASGSYEQYF; DNA: TGTGCCAGCAGCTTAGGGGAGGGCGCTAGCGGCTCCTACGAGCAGTACTTC
V: TRBV27; D: .; J: TRBJ2-3; size: .; CDR3: CASSRSRRGSTDTQYF; DNA: TGTGCCAGCAGCCGCAGCCGTCGCGGGAGCACAGATACGCAGTATTTT
V: TRBV5-5; D: TRBD1; J: TRBJ1-2; size: .; CDR3: CASSLGDRGSNYGYTF; DNA: TGTGCCAGCAGCTTGGGGGACAGGGGCTCTAACTATGGCTACACCTTC
V: TRBV7-2; D: .; J: TRBJ2-3; size: .; CDR3: CASSSGPYTDTQYF; DNA: TGTGCCAGCAGCTCGGGACCCTACACAGATACGCAGTATTTT
V: TRBV10-3; D: TRBD2; J: TRBJ2-7; size: .; CDR3: CAISEPASGFSSYEQYF; DNA: TGTGCCATCAGTGAGCCGGCTAGCGGATTTAGCTCCTACGAGCAGTACTTC
V: TRBV7-7; D: .; J: TRBJ2-3; size: .; CDR3: CASSLGGASTDTQYF; DNA: TGTGCCAGCAGCTTAGGCGGGGCTAGCACAGATACGCAGTATTTT
V: TRBV27; D: .; J: TRBJ2-7; size: .; CDR3: CASSLSRAHLAGYEQYF; DNA: TGTGCCAGCAGTTTAAGCAGGGCCCATCTAGCTGGCTACGAGCAGTACTTC
V: TRBV6-1; D: .; J: TRBJ1-3; size: .; CDR3: CASRGSSGNTIYF; DNA: TGTGCCAGCAGGGGGTCTTCGGGAAACACCATATATTTT
V: TRBV7-8; D: .; J: TRBJ2-7; size: .; CDR3: CASSLSTGRPSYEQYF; DNA: TGTGCCAGCAGCTTATCGACGGGAAGACCCTCCTACGAGCAGTACTTC
V: TRBV10-1; D: TRBD2; J: TRBJ2-7; size: .; CDR3: CASSESAGASYEQYF; DNA: TGCGCCAGCAGTGAGTCAGCGGGGGCCTCCTACGAGCAGTACTTC
V: TRBV7-9; D: .; J: TRBJ1-1; size: .; CDR3: CASSPRQANTEAFF; DNA: TGTGCCAGCAGCCCCAGACAGGCTAACACTGAAGCTTTCTTT
V: TRBV7-9; D: .; J: TRBJ1-5; size: .; CDR3: CASSLGGPYQPQHF; DNA: TGTGCCAGCAGCTTAGGGGGCCCTTATCAGCCCCAGCATTTT
V: TRBV27; D: TRBD1; J: TRBJ1-1; size: .; CDR3: CASIPLQGEHTEAFF; DNA: TGTGCCAGCATTCCCCTACAGGGGGAGCACACTGAAGCTTTCTTT
V: TRBV28; D: TRBD1; J: TRBJ2-2; size: .; CDR3: CAIRRTGNTGELFF; DNA: TGTGCCATCAGAAGGACAGGAAACACCGGGGAGCTGTTTTTT
V: TRBV4-1; D: TRBD1; J: TRBJ2-7; size: .; CDR3: CASSQLPRQGDEQYF; DNA: TGCGCCAGCAGCCAGTTACCAAGACAGGGCGACGAGCAGTACTTC
V: TRBV11-2; D: TRBD1; J: TRBJ2-2; size: .; CDR3: CASSLGRTGHTGELFF; DNA: TGTGCCAGCAGCTTAGGACGGACAGGGCACACCGGGGAGCTGTTTTTT
V: TRBV27; D: .; J: TRBJ2-7; size: .; CDR3: CASSPTGYYEQYF; DNA: TGTGCCAGCAGCCCAACAGGATACTACGAGCAGTACTTC
V: TRBV29-1; D: .; J: TRBJ1-1; size: .; CDR3: CSVGDSYSMNTEAFF; DNA: TGCAGCGTGGGAGACAGCTATTCGATGAACACTGAAGCTTTCTTT
V: TRBV28; D: TRBD2; J: TRBJ2-1; size: .; CDR3: CASSFQQRTSGRNEQFF; DNA: TGTGCCAGCAGTTTCCAACAACGGACTAGCGGGAGGAATGAGCAGTTCTTC
V: TRBV10-3; D: .; J: TRBJ1-1; size: .; CDR3: CAIRMTGNTEAFF; DNA: TGTGCCATCAGGATGACAGGGAACACTGAAGCTTTCTTT
V: TRBV13; D: .; J: TRBJ1-4; size: .; CDR3: CASSLGGRSNEKLFF; DNA: TGTGCCAGCAGCCTGGGAGGGCGGTCTAATGAAAAACTGTTTTTT
V: TRBV29-1; D: TRBD2; J: TRBJ2-7; size: .; CDR3: CSVGHGAGAYEQYF; DNA: TGCAGCGTCGGCCACGGGGCGGGAGCCTACGAGCAGTACTTC
V: TRBV6-1; D: .; J: TRBJ2-7; size: .; CDR3: CASSESGGTVAYEQYF; DNA: TGTGCCAGCAGTGAATCGGGGGGGACAGTGGCCTACGAGCAGTACTTC
V: TRBV27; D: TRBD2; J: TRBJ2-1; size: .; CDR3: CASSLAGVYNEQFF; DNA: TGTGCCAGCAGTTTAGCGGGAGTGTACAATGAGCAGTTCTTC
V: TRBV9; D: TRBD1; J: TRBJ2-7; size: .; CDR3: CASSVGGTAMNEQYF; DNA: TGTGCCAGCAGCGTAGGGGGGACAGCCATGAACGAGCAGTACTTC
V: TRBV27; D: .; J: TRBJ2-7; size: .; CDR3: CASSNGQSYEQYF; DNA: TGTGCCAGCAGTAACGGACAGAGCTACGAGCAGTACTTC
V: TRBV5-6; D: .; J: TRBJ1-5; size: .; CDR3: CASSWGGQPQHF; DNA: TGTGCCAGCAGCTGGGGGGGACAGCCCCAGCATTTT
V: TRBV11-3; D: .; J: TRBJ2-5; size: .; CDR3: CASSLGGPETQYF; DNA: TGTGCCAGCAGCTTGGGGGGTCCAGAGACCCAGTACTTC
V: TRBV7-9; D: .; J: TRBJ2-1; size: .; CDR3: CASSLVSLYNEQFF; DNA: TGTGCCAGCAGCTTAGTTTCCCTTTACAATGAGCAGTTCTTC
V: TRBV29-1; D: TRBD2; J: TRBJ2-1; size: .; CDR3: CSAATSGYNEQFF; DNA: TGCAGCGCGGCGACTAGCGGTTACAATGAGCAGTTCTTC
V: TRBV27; D: .; J: TRBJ2-7; size: .; CDR3: CASSFGPSWEQYF; DNA: TGTGCCAGCAGTTTTGGACCCTCTTGGGAGCAGTACTTC
V: TRBV11-2; D: .; J: TRBJ2-5; size: .; CDR3: CASETRGGETQYF; DNA: TGTGCCAGTGAGACCCGAGGAGGAGAGACCCAGTACTTC
V: TRBV7-6; D: .; J: TRBJ1-2; size: .; CDR3: CASSLDGGFGYTF; DNA: TGTGCCAGCAGCTTAGACGGGGGCTTTGGCTACACCTTC
V: TRBV4-1; D: TRBD2; J: TRBJ2-1; size: few; CDR3: CASSHPPLAGAMDEQFF; DNA: TGCGCCAGCAGCCACCCCCCTCTAGCGGGAGCTATGGATGAGCAGTTCTTC
V: TRBV19; D: TRBD2; J: TRBJ2-7; size: .; CDR3: CASSPRLAGGIYEQYF; DNA: TGTGCCAGTAGTCCTAGACTAGCGGGAGGGATCTACGAGCAGTACTTC